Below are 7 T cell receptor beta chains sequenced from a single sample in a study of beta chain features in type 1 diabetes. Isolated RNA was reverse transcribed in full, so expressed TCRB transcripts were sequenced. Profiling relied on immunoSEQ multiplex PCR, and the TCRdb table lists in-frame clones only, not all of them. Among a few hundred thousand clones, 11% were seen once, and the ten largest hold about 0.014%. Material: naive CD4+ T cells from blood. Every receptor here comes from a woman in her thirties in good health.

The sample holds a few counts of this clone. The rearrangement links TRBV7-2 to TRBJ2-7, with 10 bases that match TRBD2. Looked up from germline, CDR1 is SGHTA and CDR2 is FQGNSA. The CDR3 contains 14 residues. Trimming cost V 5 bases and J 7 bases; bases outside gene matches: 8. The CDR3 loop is CASSPLAGVGEQYF. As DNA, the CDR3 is TGTGCCAGCAGCCCCCTAGCGGGAGTTGGGGAGCAGTACTTC.

CDR3 coding DNA: TGTGCCAGCATCCTGGCGGGAGTGCAAGATACGCAGTATTTT. Protein product: CASILAGVQDTQYF. V gene TRBV2 combines with J gene TRBJ2-3; 7 nucleotides align to TRBD2. Trimming cost V 7 bases and J 5 bases; bases outside gene matches: 9. In germline, CDR1 is SNHLY, CDR2 FYNNEI. The CDR3 totals 14 residues.

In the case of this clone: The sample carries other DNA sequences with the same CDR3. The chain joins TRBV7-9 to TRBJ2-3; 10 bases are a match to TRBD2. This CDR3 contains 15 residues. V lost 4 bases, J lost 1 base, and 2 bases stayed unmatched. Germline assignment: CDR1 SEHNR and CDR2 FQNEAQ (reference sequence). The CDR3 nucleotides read TGTGCCAGCAGCTCCGGGACTAGCGGCACAGATACGCAGTATTTT. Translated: CASSSGTSGTDTQYF.

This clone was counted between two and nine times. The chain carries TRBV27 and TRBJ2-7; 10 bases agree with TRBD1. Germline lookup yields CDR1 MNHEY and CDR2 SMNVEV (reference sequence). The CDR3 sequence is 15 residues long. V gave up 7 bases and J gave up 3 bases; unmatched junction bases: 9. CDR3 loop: CASTPSRDRGYEQYF. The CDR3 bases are TGTGCCAGCACCCCTTCCCGGGACAGGGGCTACGAGCAGTACTTC.

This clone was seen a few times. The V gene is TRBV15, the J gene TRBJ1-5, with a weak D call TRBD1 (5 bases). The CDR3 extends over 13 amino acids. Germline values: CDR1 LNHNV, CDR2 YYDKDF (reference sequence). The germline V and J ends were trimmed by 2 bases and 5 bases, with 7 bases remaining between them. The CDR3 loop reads CATSRRGDQPQHF. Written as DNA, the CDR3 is TGTGCCACCAGCAGACGGGGGGATCAGCCCCAGCATTTT.

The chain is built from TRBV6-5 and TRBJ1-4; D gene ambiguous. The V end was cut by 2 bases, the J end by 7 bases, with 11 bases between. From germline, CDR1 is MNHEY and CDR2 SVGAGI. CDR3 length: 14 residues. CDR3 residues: CASSYADTGEKLFF. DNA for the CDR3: TGTGCCAGCAGTTACGCCGACACCGGTGAAAAACTGTTTTTT.

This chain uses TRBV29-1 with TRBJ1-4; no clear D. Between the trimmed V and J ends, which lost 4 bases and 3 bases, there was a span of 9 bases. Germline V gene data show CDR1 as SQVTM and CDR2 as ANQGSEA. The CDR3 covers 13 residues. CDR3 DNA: TGCAGCGTTGGGCAGATATCTAATGAAAAACTGTTTTTT. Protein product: CSVGQISNEKLFF.